Presented here are 16 T cell receptor beta chains from one specimen sequenced in a study of T cell responses to AZD1222 COVID-19 vaccine. The data were produced by immunoSEQ multiplex PCR, yet TCRdb's version contains in-frame clones alone and is incomplete. Of about 150,000 clones listed, roughly 80% are singletons. This specimen consisted of peripheral blood, obtained on day 0 of MenACWY control vaccination. Receptor source: an adult in good health.

The genes are TRBV5-1 and TRBJ2-6, with 9 bases fitting TRBD1. Germline V gene sequence: CDR1 SGHRS, CDR2 YFSETQ. The CDR3 totals 17 residues. Trimming at V came to 4 bases and at J to 0 bases, leaving 5 bases not matched to a gene. The CDR3 sequence: CASSEGQGDSGANVLTF. The CDR3 DNA follows: TGCGCCAGCAGCGAGGGACAGGGAGACTCTGGGGCCAACGTCCTGACTTTC.

The chain carries TRBV6-4 and TRBJ1-2, with TRBD1 identical over 7 bases. The CDR3 sequence is 15 residues long. Germline V gene sequence: CDR1 MRHNA, CDR2 SNTAGT. With 4 bases clipped from V and 4 bases from J, the junction kept 9 bases outside the gene matches. The chain's CDR3 is CASSAAPGDSYGYTF. The CDR3 DNA is TGTGCCAGCAGTGCCGCGCCTGGGGACAGCTATGGCTACACCTTC.

V and J are TRBV4-2 and TRBJ1-5; 10 bases fit TRBD1. Trimming took 6 bases from V and 5 from J; bases not matched to a gene: 7. In germline, CDR1 is LGHNA, CDR2 YNFKEQ. CDR3 length equals 15 residues. This chain's CDR3 is CASRTGTGEDQPQHF. The CDR3 DNA is TGTGCCAGCAGGACGGGGACAGGGGAGGATCAGCCCCAGCATTTT.

Turning to this clone: This specimen includes other DNA sequences encoding the same CDR3. The CDR3 DNA reads TGTGCCAGCAGCACTCTCCTAGCGGAGTCAGATACGCAGTATTTT. This gives the protein CASSTLLAESDTQYF. The chain links TRBV5-5 to TRBJ2-3; TRBD2 aligns across 7 bases. Germline-derived CDR1 and CDR2 are SGHKS and YYEKEE (reference sequence). J was trimmed by 4 bases and V by 4 bases; bases with no gene match: 9. The CDR3 is made up of 15 amino acids.

This clone was counted only a few times. The chain recombines TRBV5-4 with TRBJ2-3; possible D gene TRBD2, 7 bases. The CDR3 has 15 amino acids. V shed 5 bases and J shed 4 bases, with 17 bases lying between them. Germline loops: CDR1 SGHNT, CDR2 YYREEE (reference sequence). The chain's CDR3 is CASRRRGGVADTQYF. CDR3 bases: TGTGCCAGCAGGAGGAGGGGGGGGGTCGCAGATACGCAGTATTTT.

This rearrangement joins TRBV9 to TRBJ2-1, with D perhaps TRBD2 (6 bases). This CDR3 is 17 amino acids long. Germline values: CDR1 SGDLS, CDR2 YYNGEE. V gave up 1 base and J gave up 0 bases, with 14 bases separating them. The CDR3 region is CASSVTISGGSYNEQFF. The CDR3 DNA follows: TGTGCCAGCAGCGTAACCATTAGCGGAGGCTCCTACAATGAGCAGTTCTTC.

The table lists this clone with a few counts. This chain links TRBV28 with TRBJ1-4; D gene uncertain. This CDR3 contains 12 residues. Germline V lookup: CDR1 MDHEN, CDR2 SYDVKM. CDR3 loop: CACRQAGEKLFF. The CDR3 region has the DNA TGTGCTTGTCGCCAGGCTGGGGAAAAACTGTTTTTT.

The rearrangement joins TRBV5-1 to TRBJ1-2; no firm D call. CDR3 length: 11 amino acids. V was pared by 0 bases and J by 7 bases, with 4 bases between. Germline V gene lookup returns CDR1 SGHRS and CDR2 YFSETQ. The CDR3 protein is CASSLEGGYTF. CDR3 DNA: TGCGCCAGCAGCTTGGAGGGTGGCTACACCTTC.

This clone was observed a single time. The rearrangement joins TRBV9 to TRBJ1-3; D unclear. This CDR3 contains 15 residues. Germline CDR1 and CDR2: SGDLS and YYNGEE. Trimming removed 3 bases from V and 0 bases from J, with 10 bases in between. CDR3 sequence: CASSALPDSGNTIYF. The CDR3 region has the DNA TGTGCCAGCAGCGCCCTTCCTGACTCTGGAAACACCATATATTTT.

This chain links TRBV7-3 with TRBJ2-3; D unclear. The CDR3 length is 13 residues. CDR1 is SGHTA, CDR2 FQGTGA, per germline. V was cut by 1 base and J by 6 bases, with 8 bases left in between. CDR3 amino acids: CASSLSVGDTQYF. CDR3 in DNA: TGTGCCAGCAGCTTAAGTGTTGGGGATACGCAGTATTTT.

The genes are TRBV11-2 and TRBJ2-7; no firm D call. Between the trimmed V and J ends, which lost 0 bases and 6 bases, there was a span of 15 bases. The CDR3 length is 15 residues. Germline V lookup: CDR1 SGHAT, CDR2 FQNNGV. Here the CDR3 DNA reads TGTGCCAGCAGCTTAGATTTTAGGAATTATGGCGAGCAGTACGTC. This sequence encodes CASSLDFRNYGEQYV.

The rearrangement links TRBV2 to TRBJ1-2; 8 bases are a match to TRBD1. The junction had 5 bases not matched to a gene; V was cut back by 3 bases and J by 5 bases. Germline CDR1 SNHLY, CDR2 FYNNEI. The CDR3 is 14 amino acids. CDR3 sequence (DNA): TGTGCCAGCAGTGAGACAGGGGCCCCTTATGGCTACACCTTC. Protein: CASSETGAPYGYTF. The complete variable domain, with remaining parts taken from reference TRBV2 and TRBJ1-2, reads EPEVTQTPSHQVTQMGQEVILRCVPISNHLYFYWYRQILGQKVEFLVSFYNNEISEKSEIFDDQFSVERPDGSNFTLKIRSTKLEDSAMYFCASSETGAPYGYTFGSGTRLTVV.

The chain couples TRBV29-1 to TRBJ1-1; D uncertain. V lost 1 base and J 10 bases, leaving 7 bases between the germline ends. The germline CDR1 and CDR2 sequences are SQVTM and ANQGSEA. The CDR3 consists of 10 residues. The CDR3 loop reads CSVEANGAFF. The CDR3 nucleotides are TGCAGCGTTGAAGCGAATGGAGCTTTCTTT.

The gene calls are TRBV2 and TRBJ1-5; no firm D call. Germline assignment: CDR1 SNHLY and CDR2 FYNNEI. The CDR3 is 12 residues long. Trimming took off 8 bases at V and 3 bases at J, with 8 bases between the two ends. The CDR3 DNA reads TGTGCCAGCGGAATCGACAATCAGCCCCAGCATTTT. It is translated as CASGIDNQPQHF.

The rearrangement joins TRBV3-1 (or the pseudogene TRBV3-2) to TRBJ1-4, with D uncertain. The CDR3 loop spans 13 amino acids. From germline, CDR1 is LGHDT and CDR2 YNNKEL (reference sequence). The V end was cut by 0 bases, the J end by 8 bases, with 7 bases between. CDR3 in DNA: TGTGCCAGCAGCCAAGAATTTATGGAAAAACTGTTTTTT. Translated: CASSQEFMEKLFF.

The chain combines TRBV30 with TRBJ2-2, with D possibly being TRBD2 (5 bases). V was pared by 2 bases and J by 6 bases, with 16 bases between. The germline V gene encodes CDR1 GTSNPN and CDR2 SVGIG (reference sequence). This CDR3 contains 15 residues. The CDR3 DNA reads as TGTGCCTGGAGTAGAGGGCTGGCTGGCGCCGGGGAGCTGTTTTTT. This translates into CAWSRGLAGAGELFF.